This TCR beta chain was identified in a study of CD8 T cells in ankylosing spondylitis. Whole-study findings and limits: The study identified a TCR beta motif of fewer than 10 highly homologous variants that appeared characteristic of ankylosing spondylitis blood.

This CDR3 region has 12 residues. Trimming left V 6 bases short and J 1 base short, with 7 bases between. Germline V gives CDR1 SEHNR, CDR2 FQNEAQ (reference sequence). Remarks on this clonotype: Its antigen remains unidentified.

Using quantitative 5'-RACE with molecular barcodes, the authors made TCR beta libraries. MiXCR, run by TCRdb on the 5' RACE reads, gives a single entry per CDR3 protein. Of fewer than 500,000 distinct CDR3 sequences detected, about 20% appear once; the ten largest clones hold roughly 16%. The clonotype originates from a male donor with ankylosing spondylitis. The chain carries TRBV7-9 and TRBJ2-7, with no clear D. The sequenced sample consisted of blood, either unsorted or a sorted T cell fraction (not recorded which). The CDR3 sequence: CASRWDSYEQYF. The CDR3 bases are TGTGCCAGCAGATGGGATTCCTACGAGCAGTACTTC.